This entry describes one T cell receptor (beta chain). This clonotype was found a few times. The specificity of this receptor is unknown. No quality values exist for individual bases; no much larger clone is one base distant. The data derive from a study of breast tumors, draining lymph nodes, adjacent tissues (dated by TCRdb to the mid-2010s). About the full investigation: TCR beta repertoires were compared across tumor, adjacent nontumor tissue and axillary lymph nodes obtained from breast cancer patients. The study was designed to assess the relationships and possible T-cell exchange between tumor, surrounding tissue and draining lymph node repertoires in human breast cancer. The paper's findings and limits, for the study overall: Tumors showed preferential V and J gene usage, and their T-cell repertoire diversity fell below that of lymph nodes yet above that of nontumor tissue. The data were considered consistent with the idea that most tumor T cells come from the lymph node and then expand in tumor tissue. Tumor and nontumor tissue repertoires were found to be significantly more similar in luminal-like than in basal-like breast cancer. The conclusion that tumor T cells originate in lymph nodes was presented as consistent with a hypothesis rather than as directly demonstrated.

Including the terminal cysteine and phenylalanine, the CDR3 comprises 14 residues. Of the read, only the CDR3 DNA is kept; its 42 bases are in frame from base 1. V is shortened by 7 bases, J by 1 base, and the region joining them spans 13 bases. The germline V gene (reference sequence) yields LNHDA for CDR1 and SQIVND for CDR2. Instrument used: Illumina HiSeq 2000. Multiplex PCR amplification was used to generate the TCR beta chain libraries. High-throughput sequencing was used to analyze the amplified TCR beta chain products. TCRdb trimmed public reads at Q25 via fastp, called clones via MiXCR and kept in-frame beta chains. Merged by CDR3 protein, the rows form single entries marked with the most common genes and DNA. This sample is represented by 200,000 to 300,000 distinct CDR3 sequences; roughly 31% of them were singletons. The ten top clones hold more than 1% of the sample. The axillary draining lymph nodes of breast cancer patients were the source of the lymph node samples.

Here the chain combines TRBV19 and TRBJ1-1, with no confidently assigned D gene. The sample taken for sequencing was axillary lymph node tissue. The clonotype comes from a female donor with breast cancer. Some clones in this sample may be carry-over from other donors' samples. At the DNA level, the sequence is TGTGCCAGTAAGAGGGAAACCCCGAACACTGAAGCTTTCTTT. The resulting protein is CASKRETPNTEAFF.